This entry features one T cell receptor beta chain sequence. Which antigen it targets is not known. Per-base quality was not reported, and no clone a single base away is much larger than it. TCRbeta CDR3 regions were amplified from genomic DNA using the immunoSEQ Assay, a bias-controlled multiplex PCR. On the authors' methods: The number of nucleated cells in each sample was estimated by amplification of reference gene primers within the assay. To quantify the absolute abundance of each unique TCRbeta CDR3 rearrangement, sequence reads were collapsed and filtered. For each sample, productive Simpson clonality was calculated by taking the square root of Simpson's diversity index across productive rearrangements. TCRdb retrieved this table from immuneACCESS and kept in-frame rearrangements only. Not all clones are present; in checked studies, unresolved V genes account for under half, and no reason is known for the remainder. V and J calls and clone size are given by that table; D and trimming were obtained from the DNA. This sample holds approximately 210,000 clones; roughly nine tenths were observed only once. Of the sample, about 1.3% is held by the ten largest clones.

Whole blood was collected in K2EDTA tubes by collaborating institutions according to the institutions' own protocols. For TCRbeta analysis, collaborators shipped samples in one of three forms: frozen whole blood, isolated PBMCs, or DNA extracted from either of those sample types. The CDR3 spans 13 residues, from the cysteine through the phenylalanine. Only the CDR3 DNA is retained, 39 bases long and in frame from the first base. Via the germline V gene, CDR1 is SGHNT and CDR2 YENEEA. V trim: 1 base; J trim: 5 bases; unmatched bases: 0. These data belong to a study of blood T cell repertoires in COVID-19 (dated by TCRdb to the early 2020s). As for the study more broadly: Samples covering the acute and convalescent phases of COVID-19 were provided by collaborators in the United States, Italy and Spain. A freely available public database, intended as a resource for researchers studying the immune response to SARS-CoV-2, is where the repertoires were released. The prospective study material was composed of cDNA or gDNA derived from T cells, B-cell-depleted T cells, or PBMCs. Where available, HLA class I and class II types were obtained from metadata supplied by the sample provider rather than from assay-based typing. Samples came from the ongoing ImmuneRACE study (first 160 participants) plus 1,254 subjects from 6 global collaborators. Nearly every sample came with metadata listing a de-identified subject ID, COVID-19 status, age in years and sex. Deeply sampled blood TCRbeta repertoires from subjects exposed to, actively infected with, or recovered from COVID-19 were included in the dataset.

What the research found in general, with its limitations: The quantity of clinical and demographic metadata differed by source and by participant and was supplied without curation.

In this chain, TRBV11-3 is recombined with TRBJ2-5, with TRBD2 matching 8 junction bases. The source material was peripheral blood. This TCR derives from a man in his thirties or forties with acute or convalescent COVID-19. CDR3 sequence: CASSLAGGETQYF. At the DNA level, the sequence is TGTGCCAGCAGCTTAGCGGGAGGGGAGACCCAGTACTTC.